Below are 10 T cell receptor beta chains sequenced from a single sample in a study of cytomegalovirus exposure and HLA in healthy donors (TCRdb year 2017). Libraries came from the immunoSEQ multiplex PCR assay. For the multiplex PCR, a mixture combining 60 forward primers for TCR Vbeta segments and 13 reverse primers for TCR Jbeta segments was used. TCRdb's version of the immuneACCESS table is confined to in-frame rearrangements and falls short of the full clone set. An unresolved V gene accounts for under half of the shortfall where checked; the remainder is of unknown origin. Recorded for this sample are fewer than 110,000 clones; about 81% of them occurred a single time. Clones ranked in the top ten supply 10% of the sample. The sample taken for sequencing was PBMCs. These receptors were taken from a man aged 50-59 years in good health and CMV-seronegative.

This clone was seen once. The CDR3 here is CASSLAVGGYQPQHF. CDR3 coding DNA: TGTGCCAGCAGCTTGGCCGTGGGAGGCTATCAGCCCCAGCATTTT. The rearrangement joins TRBV5-8 to TRBJ1-5; D is uncertain. Trimming took 0 bases from V and 5 from J, leaving 12 bases between them. The CDR3 totals 15 residues. CDR1 and CDR2 (germline): SGHTS, YDEGEE.

CDR3 nucleotide sequence: TGTGCCAGCCGAACTTTCCTGTCCCAAGAGACCCAGTACTTC. Translation: CASRTFLSQETQYF. The chain uses TRBV13 and TRBJ2-5, with D uncertain. Trimming pared 8 bases from V and 1 base from J, leaving 14 bases between. In germline, CDR1 is PRHDT, CDR2 FYEKMQ (reference sequence). The CDR3 totals 14 residues. The whole variable domain, filled in from reference TRBV13 and TRBJ2-5, reads AAGVIQSPRHLIKEKRETATLKCYPIPRHDTVYWYQQGPGQDPQFLISFYEKMQSDKGSIPDRFSAQQFSDYHSELNMSSLELGDSALYFCASRTFLSQETQYFGPGTRLLVL.

The CDR3 here is CASSIIEGRSTGELFF. The CDR3 region has the DNA TGTGCCAGTAGTATAATCGAGGGAAGAAGCACCGGGGAGCTGTTTTTT. The J gene is TRBJ2-2, the V gene TRBV19, with D possibly matching TRBD2 (5 bases). V dropped 2 bases and J dropped 4 bases, with 14 bases sitting between them. Germline assignment: CDR1 LNHDA and CDR2 SQIVND (reference sequence). The CDR3 spans 16 residues.

The chain joins TRBV18 to TRBJ1-2; D is ambiguous. CDR3 length: 11 amino acids. V lost 3 bases, J lost 6 bases, and 5 bases lay in between. The germline V gene has CDR1 KGHSH and CDR2 LQKENI. The CDR3 sequence: CASSPGDGYTF. The CDR3 DNA reads TGTGCCAGCTCACCCGGGGATGGCTACACCTTC.

Details on this clone: The same CDR3 is also encoded by other DNA sequences in this sample. The chain recombines TRBV7-3 with TRBJ2-2, with D possibly TRBD2 on 6 matching bases. Germline-derived CDR1 and CDR2 are SGHTA and FQGTGA. The CDR3 has 13 amino acids. Trimming removed 4 bases from V and 6 bases from J, with 9 bases in between. CDR3 sequence (DNA): TGTGCCAGCAGCTCGGGGGTGGCCGGGGAGCTGTTTTTT. Translating it yields CASSSGVAGELFF.

The table lists this clone with a few counts. This rearrangement joins TRBV19 to TRBJ2-1, with D maybe TRBD1 (6 bases). From germline, CDR1 is LNHDA and CDR2 SQIVND (reference sequence). This CDR3 has 14 residues. Between the trimmed V and J ends, which lost 7 bases and 1 base, there was a span of 11 bases. The CDR3 spells CASNEGDSYNEQFF. CDR3 DNA: TGTGCCAGTAACGAGGGGGATTCCTACAATGAGCAGTTCTTC.

The chain's CDR3 is CASSERSGVYNEQFF. The CDR3 DNA follows: TGTGCCAGCAGTGAAAGGTCAGGTGTCTACAATGAGCAGTTCTTC. The V call is TRBV2, the J call TRBJ2-1; D not certain. Trimming left V 2 bases short and J 3 bases short, with 11 bases between. This CDR3 is built from 15 residues. Germline V gives CDR1 SNHLY, CDR2 FYNNEI.

The chain recombines TRBV5-1 with TRBJ2-3; 8 positions match TRBD2. From germline, CDR1 is SGHRS and CDR2 YFSETQ. This CDR3 spans 16 amino acids. V lost 0 bases to trimming and J lost 4 bases; unmatched junction nucleotides: 7. The CDR3 reads CASSLDSGGQSDTQYF. The CDR3 DNA follows: TGCGCCAGCAGCTTGGACTCGGGGGGGCAATCAGATACGCAGTATTTT. The full variable domain, in which reference TRBV5-1 and TRBJ2-3 provide the parts outside the CDR3, is KAGVTQTPRYLIKTRGQQVTLSCSPISGHRSVSWYQQTPGQGLQFLFEYFSETQRNKGNFPGRFSGRQFSNSRSEMNVSTLELGDSALYLCASSLDSGGQSDTQYFGPGTRLTVL.

The gene calls are TRBV4-3 and TRBJ2-2; no clear D. The germline gives CDR1 LGHNA, CDR2 YSLEER. The CDR3 sequence is 16 residues long. V gave up 1 base and J gave up 0 bases, with 9 bases separating them. In nucleotides, the CDR3 is TGCGCCAGCAGCCAAGCTCCCCCCGCGAACACCGGGGAGCTGTTTTTT. Encoded protein: CASSQAPPANTGELFF.

This clone was observed a handful of times. The chain combines TRBV19 with TRBJ1-5; 7 nucleotides align to TRBD1. The CDR3 has 15 residues. Germline trimming cut 6 bases from V and 0 bases from J; bases unmatched to any gene: 5. Germline CDR1 is LNHDA and CDR2 is SQIVND (reference sequence). The CDR3 DNA follows: TGTGCCAGTAGGGGGACAGCGAATAGCAATCAGCCCCAGCATTTT. Protein sequence: CASRGTANSNQPQHF. Supplemented by reference TRBV19 and TRBJ1-5, the full variable domain reads DGGITQSPKYLFRKEGQNVTLSCEQNLNHDAMYWYRQDPGQGLRLIYYSQIVNDFQKGDIAEGYSVSREKKESFPLTVTSAQKNPTAFYLCASRGTANSNQPQHFGDGTRLSIL.